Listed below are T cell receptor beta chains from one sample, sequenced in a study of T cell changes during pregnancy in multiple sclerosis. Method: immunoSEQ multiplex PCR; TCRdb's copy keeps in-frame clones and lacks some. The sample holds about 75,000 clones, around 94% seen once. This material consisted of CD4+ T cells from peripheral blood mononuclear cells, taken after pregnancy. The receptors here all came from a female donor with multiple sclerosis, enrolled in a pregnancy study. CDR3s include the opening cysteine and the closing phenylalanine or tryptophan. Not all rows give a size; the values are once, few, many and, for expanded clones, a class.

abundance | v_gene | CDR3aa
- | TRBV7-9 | CASSSPNEQYF
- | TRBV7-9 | CASSLGRGTQYF
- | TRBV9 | CASSPPGEGLHGYTF
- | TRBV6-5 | CASRQGTDTQYF
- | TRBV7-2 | CASSSGTSGRGNEQFF
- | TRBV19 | CASSGKRQGGQPQHF
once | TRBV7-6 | CASSKTSGVPGELFF
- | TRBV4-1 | CASSRGLAGDDEQFF
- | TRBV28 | CASLPDRVTEAFF
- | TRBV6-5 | CASSSTAGNIYEQYF
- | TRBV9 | CASSVGGLSYEQYF
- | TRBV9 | CASSVVSRGAGGRYQETQYF
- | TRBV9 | CASSVGTVAYEQYF
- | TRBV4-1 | CASSQVTGLARDEQYF